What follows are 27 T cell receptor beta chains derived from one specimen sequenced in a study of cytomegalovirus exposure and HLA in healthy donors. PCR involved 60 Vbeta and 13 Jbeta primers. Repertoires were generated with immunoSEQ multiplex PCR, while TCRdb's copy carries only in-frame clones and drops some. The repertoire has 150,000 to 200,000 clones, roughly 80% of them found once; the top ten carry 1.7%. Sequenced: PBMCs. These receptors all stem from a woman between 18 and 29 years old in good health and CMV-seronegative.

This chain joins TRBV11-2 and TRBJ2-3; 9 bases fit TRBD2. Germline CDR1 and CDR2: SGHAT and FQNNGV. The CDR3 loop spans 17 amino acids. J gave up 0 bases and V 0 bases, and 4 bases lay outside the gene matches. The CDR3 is CASSLETSGLSTDTQYF. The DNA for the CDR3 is TGTGCCAGCAGCTTAGAAACTAGCGGGCTGAGCACAGATACGCAGTATTTT. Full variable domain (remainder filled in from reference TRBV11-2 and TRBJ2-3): EAGVAQSPRYKIIEKRQSVAFWCNPISGHATLYWYQQILGQGPKLLIQFQNNGVVDDSQLPKDRFSAERLKGVDSTLKIQPAKLEDSAVYLCASSLETSGLSTDTQYFGPGTRLTVL.

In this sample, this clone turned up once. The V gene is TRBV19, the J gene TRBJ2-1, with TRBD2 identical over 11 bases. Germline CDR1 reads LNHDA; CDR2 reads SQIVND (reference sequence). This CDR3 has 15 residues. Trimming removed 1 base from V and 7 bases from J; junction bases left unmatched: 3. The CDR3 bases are TGTGCCAGTAGTATAGGTAGCGGGAGGGGTAATGAGCAGTTCTTC. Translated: CASSIGSGRGNEQFF.

CDR3 DNA sequence: TGTGCCAGCAGTTTCTCGGGAGGGAAGTACAATGAGCAGTTCTTC. It codes for CASSFSGGKYNEQFF. J is TRBJ2-1 and V is TRBV28; 8 nucleotides align to TRBD2. Trimming removed 3 bases from V and 4 bases from J; junction bases left unmatched: 5. Germline CDR1 MDHEN, CDR2 SYDVKM. The CDR3 totals 15 residues.

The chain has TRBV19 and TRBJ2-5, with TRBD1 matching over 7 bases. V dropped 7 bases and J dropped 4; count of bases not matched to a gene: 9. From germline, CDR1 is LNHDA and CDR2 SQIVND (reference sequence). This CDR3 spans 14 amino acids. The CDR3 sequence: CASTKGGPRETQYF. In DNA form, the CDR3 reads TGTGCCAGTACGAAAGGGGGCCCAAGAGAGACCCAGTACTTC.

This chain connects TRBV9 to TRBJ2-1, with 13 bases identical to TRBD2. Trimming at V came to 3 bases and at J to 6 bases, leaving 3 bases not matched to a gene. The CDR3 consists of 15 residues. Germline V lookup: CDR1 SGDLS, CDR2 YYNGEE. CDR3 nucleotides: TGTGCCAGCAGCGAAGGACTAGCGGGAGTCAATGAGCAGTTCTTC. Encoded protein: CASSEGLAGVNEQFF. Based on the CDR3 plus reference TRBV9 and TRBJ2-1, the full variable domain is DSGVTQTPKHLITATGQRVTLRCSPRSGDLSVYWYQQSLDQGLQFLIQYYNGEERAKGNILERFSAQQFPDLHSELNLSSLELGDSALYFCASSEGLAGVNEQFFGPGTRLTVL.

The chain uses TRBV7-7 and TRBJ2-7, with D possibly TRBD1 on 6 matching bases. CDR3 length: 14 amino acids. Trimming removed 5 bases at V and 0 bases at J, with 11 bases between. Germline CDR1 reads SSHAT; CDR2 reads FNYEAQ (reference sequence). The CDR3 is CASSPNRDSYEQYF. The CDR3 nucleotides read TGTGCCAGCAGCCCCAACAGGGACTCCTACGAGCAGTACTTC. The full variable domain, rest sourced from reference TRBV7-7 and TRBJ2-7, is GAGVSQSPRYKVTKRGQDVTLRCDPISSHATLYWYQQALGQGPEFLTYFNYEAQPDKSGLPSDRFSAERPEGSISTLTIQRTEQRDSAMYRCASSPNRDSYEQYFGPGTRLTVT.

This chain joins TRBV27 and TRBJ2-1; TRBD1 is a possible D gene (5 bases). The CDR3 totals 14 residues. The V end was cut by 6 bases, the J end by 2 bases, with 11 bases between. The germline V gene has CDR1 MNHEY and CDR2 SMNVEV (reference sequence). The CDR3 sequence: CASSQGNPYNEQFF. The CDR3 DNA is TGTGCCAGCAGCCAGGGAAATCCCTACAATGAGCAGTTCTTC.

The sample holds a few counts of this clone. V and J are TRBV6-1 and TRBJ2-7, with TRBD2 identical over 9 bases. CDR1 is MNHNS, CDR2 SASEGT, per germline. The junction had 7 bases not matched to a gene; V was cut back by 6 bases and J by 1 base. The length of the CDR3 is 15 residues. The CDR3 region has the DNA TGTGCCAGCAGACCGACTAGCGGACCTTCCTACGAGCAGTACGTC. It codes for CASRPTSGPSYEQYV.

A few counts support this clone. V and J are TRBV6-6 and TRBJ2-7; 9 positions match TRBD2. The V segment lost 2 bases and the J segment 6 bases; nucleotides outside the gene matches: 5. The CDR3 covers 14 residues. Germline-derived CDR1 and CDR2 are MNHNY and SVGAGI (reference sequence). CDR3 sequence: CASSYGGRAREQYV. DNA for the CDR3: TGTGCCAGCAGTTACGGCGGGAGGGCCCGCGAGCAGTACGTC.

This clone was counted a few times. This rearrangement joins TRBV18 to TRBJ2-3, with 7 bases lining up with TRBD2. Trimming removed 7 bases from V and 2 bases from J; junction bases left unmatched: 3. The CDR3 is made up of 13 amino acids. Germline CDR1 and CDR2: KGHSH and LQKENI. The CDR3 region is CASCGLDTDTQYF. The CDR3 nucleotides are TGTGCCAGCTGCGGACTAGACACAGATACGCAGTATTTT.

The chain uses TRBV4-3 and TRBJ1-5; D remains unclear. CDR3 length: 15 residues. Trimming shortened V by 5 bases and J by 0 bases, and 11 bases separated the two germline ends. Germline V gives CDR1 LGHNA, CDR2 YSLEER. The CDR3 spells CASSSEAFSNQPQHF. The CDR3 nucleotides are TGCGCCAGCAGCTCAGAGGCTTTTAGCAATCAGCCCCAGCATTTT.

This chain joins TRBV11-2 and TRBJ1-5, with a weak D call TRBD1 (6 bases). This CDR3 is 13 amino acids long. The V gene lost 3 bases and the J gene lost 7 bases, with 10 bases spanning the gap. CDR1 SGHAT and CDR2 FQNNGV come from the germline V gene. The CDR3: CASSLTGGQPQHF. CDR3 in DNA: TGTGCCAGCAGCTTGACGGGGGGCCAGCCCCAGCATTTT.

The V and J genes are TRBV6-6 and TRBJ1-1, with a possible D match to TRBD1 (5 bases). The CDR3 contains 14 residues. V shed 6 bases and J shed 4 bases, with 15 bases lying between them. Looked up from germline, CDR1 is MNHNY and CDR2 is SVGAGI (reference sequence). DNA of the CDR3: TGTGCCAGCAGCCAGGGATCAGGGTTCACTGAAGCTTTCTTT. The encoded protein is CASSQGSGFTEAFF.

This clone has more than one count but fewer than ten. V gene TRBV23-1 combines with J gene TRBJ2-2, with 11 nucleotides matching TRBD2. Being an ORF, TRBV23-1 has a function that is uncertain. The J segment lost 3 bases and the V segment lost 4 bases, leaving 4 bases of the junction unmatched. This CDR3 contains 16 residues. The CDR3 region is CASSRPTSGDTGELFF. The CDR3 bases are TGCGCCAGCAGTCGTCCGACTAGCGGGGACACCGGGGAGCTGTTTTTT.

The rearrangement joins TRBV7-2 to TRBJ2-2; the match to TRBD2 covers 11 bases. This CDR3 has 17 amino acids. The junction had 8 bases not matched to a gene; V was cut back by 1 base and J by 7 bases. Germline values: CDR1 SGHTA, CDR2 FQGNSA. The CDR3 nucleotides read TGTGCCAGCAGCTTAGGCAGACTAGCGGGACGGCACGGGGAGCTGTTTTTT. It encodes CASSLGRLAGRHGELFF.

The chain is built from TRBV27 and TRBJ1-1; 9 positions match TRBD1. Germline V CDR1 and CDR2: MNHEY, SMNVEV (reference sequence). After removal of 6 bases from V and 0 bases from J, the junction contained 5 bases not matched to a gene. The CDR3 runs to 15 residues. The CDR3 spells CASRRDRAMNTEAFF. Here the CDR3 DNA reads TGTGCCAGCAGGAGGGACAGGGCCATGAACACTGAAGCTTTCTTT.

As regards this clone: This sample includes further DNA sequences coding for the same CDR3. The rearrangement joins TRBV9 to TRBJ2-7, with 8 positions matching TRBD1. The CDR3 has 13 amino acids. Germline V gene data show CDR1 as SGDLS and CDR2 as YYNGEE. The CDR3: CASSVGTGGEQYV. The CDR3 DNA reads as TGTGCCAGTAGCGTAGGTACAGGGGGAGAGCAGTACGTC.

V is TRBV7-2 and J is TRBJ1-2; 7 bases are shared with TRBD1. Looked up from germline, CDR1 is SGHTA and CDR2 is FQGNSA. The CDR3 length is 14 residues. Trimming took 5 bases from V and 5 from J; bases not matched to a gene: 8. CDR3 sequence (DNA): TGTGCCAGCAGCCCGGTAAGGGACAGTTATGGCTACACCTTC. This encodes CASSPVRDSYGYTF.

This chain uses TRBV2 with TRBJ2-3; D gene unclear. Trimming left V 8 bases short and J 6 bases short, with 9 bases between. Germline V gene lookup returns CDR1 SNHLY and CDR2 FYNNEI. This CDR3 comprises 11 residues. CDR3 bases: TGTGCCAGCCTACCCCCCGATACGCAGTATTTT. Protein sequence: CASLPPDTQYF.

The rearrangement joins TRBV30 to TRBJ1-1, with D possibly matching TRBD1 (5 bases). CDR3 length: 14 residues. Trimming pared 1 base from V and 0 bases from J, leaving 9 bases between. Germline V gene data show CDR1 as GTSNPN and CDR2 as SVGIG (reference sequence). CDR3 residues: CAWSEGSVNTEAFF. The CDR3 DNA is TGTGCCTGGAGTGAGGGGTCGGTGAACACTGAAGCTTTCTTT.

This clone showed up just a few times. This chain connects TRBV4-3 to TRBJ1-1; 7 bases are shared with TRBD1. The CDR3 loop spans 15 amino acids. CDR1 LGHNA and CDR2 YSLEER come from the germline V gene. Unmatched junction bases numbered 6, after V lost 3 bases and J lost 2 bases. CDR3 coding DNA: TGCGCCAGCAGCCAGGGACAGACCCAAAACACTGAAGCTTTCTTT. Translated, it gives CASSQGQTQNTEAFF.

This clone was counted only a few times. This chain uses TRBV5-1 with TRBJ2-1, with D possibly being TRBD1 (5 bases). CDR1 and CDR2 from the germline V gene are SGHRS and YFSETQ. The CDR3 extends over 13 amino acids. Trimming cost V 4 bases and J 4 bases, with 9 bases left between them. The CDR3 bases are TGCGCCAGCAGCCAACCAGGGTACAATGAGCAGTTCTTC. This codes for CASSQPGYNEQFF. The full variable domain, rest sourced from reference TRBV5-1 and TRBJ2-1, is KAGVTQTPRYLIKTRGQQVTLSCSPISGHRSVSWYQQTPGQGLQFLFEYFSETQRNKGNFPGRFSGRQFSNSRSEMNVSTLELGDSALYLCASSQPGYNEQFFGPGTRLTVL.

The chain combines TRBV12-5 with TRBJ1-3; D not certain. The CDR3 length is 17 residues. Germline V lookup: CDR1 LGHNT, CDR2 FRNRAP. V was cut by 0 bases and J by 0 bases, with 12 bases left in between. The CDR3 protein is CASGLVDKRDSGNTIYF. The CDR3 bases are TGTGCTAGTGGTTTGGTGGATAAGAGGGACTCTGGAAACACCATATATTTT. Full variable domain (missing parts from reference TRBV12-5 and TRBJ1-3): DARVTQTPRHKVTEMGQEVTMRCQPILGHNTVFWYRQTMMQGLELLAYFRNRAPLDDSGMPKDRFSAEMPDATLATLKIQPSEPRDSAVYFCASGLVDKRDSGNTIYFGEGSWLTVV.

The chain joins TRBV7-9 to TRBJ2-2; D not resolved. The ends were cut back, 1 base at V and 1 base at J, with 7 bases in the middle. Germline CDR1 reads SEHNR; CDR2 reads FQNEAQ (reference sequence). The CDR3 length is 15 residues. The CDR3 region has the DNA TGTGCCAGCAGCTTAGACCACAAGAACACCGGGGAGCTGTTTTTT. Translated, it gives CASSLDHKNTGELFF.

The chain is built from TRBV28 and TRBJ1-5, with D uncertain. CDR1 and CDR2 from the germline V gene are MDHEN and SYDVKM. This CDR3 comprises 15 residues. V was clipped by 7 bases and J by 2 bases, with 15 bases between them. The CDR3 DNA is TGTGCCAGCACCCAGGTGGGCCTTGGCAATCAGCCCCAGCATTTT. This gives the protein CASTQVGLGNQPQHF.

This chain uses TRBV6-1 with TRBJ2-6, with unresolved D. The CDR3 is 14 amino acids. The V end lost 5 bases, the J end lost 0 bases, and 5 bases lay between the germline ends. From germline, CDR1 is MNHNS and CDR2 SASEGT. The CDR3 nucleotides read TGTGCCAGCAGTCGGGTCTCTGGGGCCAACGTCCTGACTTTC. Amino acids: CASSRVSGANVLTF.

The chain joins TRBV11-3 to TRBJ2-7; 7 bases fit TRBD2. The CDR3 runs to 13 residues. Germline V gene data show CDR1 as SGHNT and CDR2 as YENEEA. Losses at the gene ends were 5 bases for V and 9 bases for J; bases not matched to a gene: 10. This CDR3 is CASSPQGGLVQYV. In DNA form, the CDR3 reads TGTGCCAGCAGCCCCCAGGGAGGGCTTGTGCAGTACGTC.